This T cell receptor (beta chain) was captured in a study of CD8+ T cells in alopecia areata. Per the germline V gene, CDR1 is SEHNR and CDR2 is FQNEAQ (reference sequence). The CDR3 spans 16 residues. The ends were cut back, 8 bases at V and 3 bases at J, with 20 bases in the middle. TCR sequencing used cDNA made by reverse transcription of extracted RNA. Using immunoSEQ multiplex PCR, the repertoire was profiled, and TCRdb retains in-frame clones only, with some absent. Among 150,000 or so clones listed, about 87% were seen once. The chain uses TRBV7-9 and TRBJ2-1; D is uncertain. This receptor was obtained from a human donor with alopecia areata. This specimen consisted of CD8+ T cells sorted from blood, obtained at week 0. As DNA, the CDR3 is TGTGCCAGCGCAACCTCCGCGGACGTCGGCTACAATGAGCAGTTCTTC. Residues: CASATSADVGYNEQFF.